A single sample gave rise to the 6 T cell receptor beta chains below, sequenced in a study of shared clonotypes between healthy human individuals. TCRdb's table, derived via immunoSEQ multiplex PCR, lists solely in-frame clones and lacks some. There are a few million clones in the sample; 95% occur only once, and approximately 0.13% lies in the top ten. Material for sequencing was naive CD4+ T cells sorted from blood. Subset described: CD45RA+ positively selected. Receptors originate from a man between 18 and 29 years old in good health.

The rearrangement links TRBV30 to TRBJ1-2, with TRBD1 as a possible D gene (6 bases). Trimming stripped 4 bases from V and 0 bases from J, with 15 bases between. This CDR3 has 15 residues. CDR1 is GTSNPN and CDR2 is SVGIG in the germline V gene (reference sequence). The CDR3 loop reads CAWTVVDRSNYGYTF. The CDR3 DNA is TGTGCCTGGACCGTGGTGGACAGATCTAACTATGGCTACACCTTC.

The CDR3 bases are TGCGCCAGCAGCTTGGAGGCATCGGGGCGGAACAATGAGCAGTTCTTC. It translates to CASSLEASGRNNEQFF. V usage is TRBV5-1 and J usage is TRBJ2-1; perhaps D is TRBD1 or TRBD2 (5 bases each). V lost 0 bases and J 5 bases, leaving 15 bases between the germline ends. Per the germline V gene, CDR1 is SGHRS and CDR2 is YFSETQ. This CDR3 is 16 amino acids long.

The chain recombines TRBV7-2 with TRBJ1-1, with a weak D call TRBD1 (6 bases). The V and J ends lost 6 bases and 1 base respectively, with 15 bases between them. Germline lookup yields CDR1 SGHTA and CDR2 FQGNSA. The CDR3 has 15 amino acids. The CDR3 here is CASRPVQGGNTEAFF. The DNA for the CDR3 is TGTGCCAGCAGACCCGTGCAAGGGGGGAACACTGAAGCTTTCTTT. Drawing the rest from reference TRBV7-2 and TRBJ1-1, the complete variable domain is GAGVSQSPSNKVTEKGKDVELRCDPISGHTALYWYRQSLGQGLEFLIYFQGNSAPDKSGLPSDRFSAERTGGSVSTLTIQRTQQEDSAVYLCASRPVQGGNTEAFFGQGTRLTVV.

On this clone: Other DNA sequences from this sample encode an identical CDR3 as well. V is TRBV29-1 and J is TRBJ1-2; 7 bases match TRBD1. CDR3 size: 13 residues. Per germline, CDR1 SQVTM and CDR2 ANQGSEA. Trimming cost V 6 bases and J 2 bases; bases outside gene matches: 6. The CDR3 protein is CSVERDSNYGYTF. CDR3 nucleotides: TGCAGCGTCGAAAGGGACAGCAACTATGGCTACACCTTC. Looking up the rest from reference TRBV29-1 and TRBJ1-2 gives the full variable domain: SAVISQKPSRDICQRGTSLTIQCQVDSQVTMMFWYRQQPGQSLTLIATANQGSEATYESGFVIDKFPISRPNLTFSTLTVSNMSPEDSSIYLCSVERDSNYGYTFGSGTRLTVV.

In this sample, this clone turned up once. The rearrangement links TRBV6-5 to TRBJ2-1, with a tentative D call TRBD1 (5 bases). The CDR3 loop spans 15 amino acids. The germline V gene encodes CDR1 MNHEY and CDR2 SVGAGI. Trimming pared 0 bases from V and 4 bases from J, leaving 10 bases between. CDR3 protein: CASSYSMDKYNEQFF. The CDR3 bases are TGTGCCAGCAGTTACTCGATGGACAAGTACAATGAGCAGTTCTTC.

V usage is TRBV25-1 and J usage is TRBJ1-3; maybe TRBD1 (5 bases). V gave up 5 bases and J gave up 0 bases, with 14 bases separating them. The CDR3 is 16 amino acids. CDR1 and CDR2 from the germline V gene are MGHDK and SYGVNS. CDR3 coding DNA: TGTGCCAGCAGTCGTACAGACAGCCTCTCTGGAAACACCATATATTTT. Amino acids: CASSRTDSLSGNTIYF.